Listed below are T cell receptor beta chains from one sample, sequenced in a study of T-cell reconstitution after alpha-beta-depleted transplantation in children. Each CDR3 protein gets one entry after TCRdb re-called the PCR reads with MiXCR. The sample contains about 210,000 distinct CDR3 sequences, approximately 15% of which appear only once. The source was PBMCs, mostly from graft donor cells, collected 360 days after TCRalphabeta/CD19-depleted stem cell transplant. These receptor sequences come from a male patient between 2 and 15 years old who had a stem cell transplant for acute lymphoblastic leukemia, so the T cells may come from the graft donor. The CDR3 runs from the conserved cysteine through the conserved F or W. The D gene is left open where the match is weak.

d_call	v_call	j_call	cdr3_aa
NA	TRBV10-3	TRBJ2-4	CAISEPRQPGIQYF
TRBD1	TRBV27	TRBJ2-1	CASSLPGTGVGEQFF
NA	TRBV4-2	TRBJ1-1	CASSPRYFSEAFF
NA	TRBV12-3/TRBV12-4	TRBJ1-1	CASSPSEAFF
NA	TRBV2	TRBJ1-2	CASSDLDYPWGSGVYGYTF
NA	TRBV12-3/TRBV12-4	TRBJ2-7	CASAAGYEQYF
NA	TRBV7-2	TRBJ2-2	CASSLAETHGELFF
TRBD1	TRBV7-9	TRBJ1-6	CASSPFGQGSSPLHF
TRBD1	TRBV27	TRBJ1-5	CASRLDRASNQPQHF
NA	TRBV4-1	TRBJ1-2	CASSQPPGASGGYTF
NA	TRBV20-1	TRBJ1-2	CSALWGGAYIGYTF
NA	TRBV20-1	TRBJ2-5	CSASTSGETQYF
NA	TRBV7-2	TRBJ2-3	CASRRAGDTQYF
TRBD1	TRBV12-3/TRBV12-4	TRBJ1-2	CASKGITGGVYGYTF
NA	TRBV6-1	TRBJ2-3	CASSPRDGVVLDTQYF
NA	TRBV7-2	TRBJ1-5	CASSLEGRYQPQHF
NA	TRBV5-1	TRBJ2-5	CASSLGRLQETQYF
NA	TRBV20-1	TRBJ2-7	CSGAFKTPYEQYF
NA	TRBV10-3	TRBJ1-6	CAISESTHQGPYNSPLHF
NA	TRBV10-3	TRBJ2-5	CAISVWGVETQYF
NA	TRBV12-3/TRBV12-4	TRBJ1-5	CASSLSGTRPVGPQHF
NA	TRBV12-3/TRBV12-4	TRBJ2-7	CASSLVAHYEQYF
TRBD1	TRBV12-3/TRBV12-4	TRBJ2-7	CASSPQDRGVEYF